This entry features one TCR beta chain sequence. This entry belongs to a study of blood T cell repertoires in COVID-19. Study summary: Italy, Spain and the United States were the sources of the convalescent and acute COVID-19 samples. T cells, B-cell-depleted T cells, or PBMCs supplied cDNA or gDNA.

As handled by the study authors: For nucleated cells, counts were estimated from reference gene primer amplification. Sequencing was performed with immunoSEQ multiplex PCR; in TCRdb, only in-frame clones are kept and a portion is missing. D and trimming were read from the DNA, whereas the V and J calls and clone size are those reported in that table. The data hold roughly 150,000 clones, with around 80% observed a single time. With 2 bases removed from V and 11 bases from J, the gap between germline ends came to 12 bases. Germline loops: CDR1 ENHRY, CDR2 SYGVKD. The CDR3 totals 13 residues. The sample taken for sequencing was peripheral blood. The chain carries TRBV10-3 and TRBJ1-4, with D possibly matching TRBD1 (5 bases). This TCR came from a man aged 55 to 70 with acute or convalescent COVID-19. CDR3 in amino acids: CAISEQGQGKLFF. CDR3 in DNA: TGTGCCATCAGTGAGCAAGGCCAGGGCAAACTGTTTTTT.